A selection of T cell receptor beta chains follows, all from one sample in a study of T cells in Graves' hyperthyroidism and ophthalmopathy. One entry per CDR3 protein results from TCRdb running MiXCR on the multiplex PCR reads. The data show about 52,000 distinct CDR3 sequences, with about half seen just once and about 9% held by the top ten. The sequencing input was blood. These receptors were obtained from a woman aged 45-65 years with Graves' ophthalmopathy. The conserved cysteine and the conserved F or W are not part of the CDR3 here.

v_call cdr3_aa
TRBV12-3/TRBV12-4 ASRSLGAVYT
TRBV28 ASSLAAGPNSPLH
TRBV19 ASSSQGPREQF
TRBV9 ASSVGAGQGVNEQF
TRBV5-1 ASSWPGQGLNTEAF
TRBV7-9 ASSTGTGWMTQY
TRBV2 ASNLDRGWYEQY
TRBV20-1 SARPGLGETQY
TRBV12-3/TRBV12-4 ASSLGQTDTQY
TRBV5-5 ASSPGQGADQPQH
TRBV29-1 SLSSGAGNEQF
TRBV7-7 ASRPGTGFYEQY
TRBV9 ASSDLRGGKETQY
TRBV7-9 ASSLAGVGNEQETQY
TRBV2 ASTGTGGNQPQH
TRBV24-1 ATSDPGLAGGPYDQY
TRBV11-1 ASSLGGATYEQY
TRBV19 ASSLGLNTRDTQY
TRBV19 ASSTDYNEQF
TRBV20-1 SALRPGLVYEQY
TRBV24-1 ATSVPFRVAIFLCANYGYT
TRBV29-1 SVWRETQY
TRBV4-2 ASSQVGGNYGYT
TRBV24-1 ATSSGGGWNEQF
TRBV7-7 ASSRGLAGGQETQY
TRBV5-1 ASSPSTVNNEQF
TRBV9 VSSVQGSYEQY
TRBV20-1 SAGIRTSTDTQY
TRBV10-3 AISRDSTYEQY
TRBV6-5 ASSYGGKGTPS
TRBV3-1 ASSQEGNPNSPLH
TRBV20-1 SALTFGSYDQY
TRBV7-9 ASSLDGVSDEQY
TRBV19 ASRTGTSVSGELF
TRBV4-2 ASSQEYGGQTQY
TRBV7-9 ASSALAEGYNGQF
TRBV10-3 AISESGRGYEQY